This entry describes one TCR beta chain. What it binds is unknown. The germline CDR1 and CDR2 sequences are GTSNPN and SVGIG (reference sequence). The germline V and J ends were trimmed by 4 bases and 0 bases, with 16 bases remaining between them. This CDR3 is built from 16 residues. Data came from immunoSEQ multiplex PCR; TCRdb stores just in-frame clones and leaves some out. The sample contains about 15,000 clones, over 75% of which appear only once. This sample is drawn from a study of T cells in narcolepsy. Study results and caveats: Blood of same and different patients, but not healthy controls, reportedly held recurring autoreactive clonotypes. Some memory CD4+ repertoires had no autoreactive clone sequences.

J is TRBJ2-1 and V is TRBV30; no reliable D call. This receptor was identified in a human donor in good health. What was sequenced was memory (CD45RA-) CD4+ T cells from blood. CDR3 residues: CAWNQRAPSSYNEQFF. The DNA of the CDR3 is TGTGCCTGGAATCAGAGAGCTCCGAGCTCCTACAATGAGCAGTTCTTC.